This note documents a single T cell receptor (beta chain) sequence. Its target is not known. PCR or immunohistochemistry showed mismatch repair deficiency in every enrolled patient. A few pembrolizumab responders had their TCRs sequenced. This specimen belongs to a study of PD-1 blockade in mismatch repair-deficient tumors. Across the whole study: Patients had about 13 mismatch repair-deficient cancer types and were previously treated and progressing. Whole-study results and caveats: Tumor-resident clones, often undetectable pretreatment in blood, expanded then contracted after pembrolizumab.

Profiling relied on immunoSEQ multiplex PCR, and the TCRdb table lists in-frame clones only, not all of them. The sample consists of about 110,000 clones, 65% to 80% of them appearing once. Source: peripheral blood, taken more than 58 weeks after starting pembrolizumab. This receptor was taken from an adult with mismatch repair-deficient cancer.

This CDR3 reads CASSSKTLVGELFF. The CDR3 DNA follows: TGTGCCAGCAGCTCAAAGACCCTGGTCGGGGAGCTGTTTTTT. V gene TRBV11-2 combines with J gene TRBJ2-2; no reliable D call. V was clipped by 4 bases and J by 7 bases, with 13 bases between them. The CDR3 has 14 residues. Per germline, CDR1 SGHAT and CDR2 FQNNGV.